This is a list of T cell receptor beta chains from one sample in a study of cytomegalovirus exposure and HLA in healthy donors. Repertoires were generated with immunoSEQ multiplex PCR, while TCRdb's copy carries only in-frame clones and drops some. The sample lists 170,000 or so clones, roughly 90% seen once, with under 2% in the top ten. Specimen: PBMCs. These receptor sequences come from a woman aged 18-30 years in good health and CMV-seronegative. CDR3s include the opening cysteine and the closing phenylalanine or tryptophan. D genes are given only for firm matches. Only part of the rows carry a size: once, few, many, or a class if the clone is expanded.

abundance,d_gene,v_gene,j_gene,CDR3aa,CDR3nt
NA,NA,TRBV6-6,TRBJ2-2,CASIRQGWTGELFF,TGTGCCAGCATTCGTCAGGGGTGGACCGGGGAGCTGTTTTTT
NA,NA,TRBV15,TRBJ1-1,CATILEGEAFF,TGTGCCACCATCCTAGAAGGTGAAGCTTTCTTT
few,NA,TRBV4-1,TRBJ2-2,CASSPPRDTGELFF,TGCGCCAGCAGCCCCCCGAGGGACACCGGGGAGCTGTTTTTT
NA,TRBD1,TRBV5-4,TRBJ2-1,CASSYKDRRRYNEQFF,TGTGCCAGCAGCTACAAGGACAGGAGAAGATACAATGAGCAGTTCTTC
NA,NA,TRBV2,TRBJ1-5,CASSLGRVRPQHF,TGTGCCAGCAGTCTGGGCCGCGTACGGCCCCAGCATTTT
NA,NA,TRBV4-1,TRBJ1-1,CASSHRKGEGRLSKTEAFF,TGCGCCAGCAGCCATAGAAAAGGCGAAGGCCGACTTTCTAAGACTGAAGCTTTCTTT
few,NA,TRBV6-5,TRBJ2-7,CASSWAPGYEQYF,TGTGCCAGCAGTTGGGCCCCGGGGTACGAGCAGTACTTC
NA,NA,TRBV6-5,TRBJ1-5,CASSRPGMDQPQHF,TGTGCCAGCAGCCGGCCGGGGATGGATCAGCCCCAGCATTTT
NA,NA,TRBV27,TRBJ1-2,CASSPGQLRTASGYTF,TGTGCCAGCAGTCCTGGGCAATTACGGACAGCTAGCGGCTACACCTTC
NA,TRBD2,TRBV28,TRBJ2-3,CASSWTSGGVSTDTQYF,TGTGCCAGCAGTTGGACTAGCGGGGGGGTTAGCACAGATACGCAGTATTTT
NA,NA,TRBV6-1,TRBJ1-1,CASSEAPDRNTEAFF,TGTGCCAGCAGTGAAGCGCCCGACAGGAACACTGAAGCTTTCTTT
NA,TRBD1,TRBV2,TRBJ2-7,CASQIPGTGIFEQYF,TGTGCCAGCCAGATTCCCGGGACAGGGATTTTCGAGCAGTACTTC
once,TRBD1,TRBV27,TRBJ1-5,CANPTGASNQPQHF,TGTGCCAACCCGACAGGGGCTAGCAATCAGCCCCAGCATTTT
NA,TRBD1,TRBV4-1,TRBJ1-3,CASSRGQGASGNTIYF,TGCGCCAGCAGCCGCGGACAGGGGGCCTCTGGAAACACCATATATTTT
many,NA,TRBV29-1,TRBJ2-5,CSVGAETQYF,TGCAGCGTGGGAGCCGAGACCCAGTACTTC
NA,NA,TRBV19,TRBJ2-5,CASSNRGVDQETQYF,TGTGCCAGTAGTAACCGCGGAGTTGACCAAGAGACCCAGTACTTC
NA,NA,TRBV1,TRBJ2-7,CTSSQVTGGVYEQYF,TGCACCAGCAGCCAGGTAACGGGAGGAGTATACGAGCAGTACTTC
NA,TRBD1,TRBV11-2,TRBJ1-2,CASSSTRGPYGYTF,TGTGCCAGCAGCTCAACCAGGGGGCCGTATGGCTACACCTTC
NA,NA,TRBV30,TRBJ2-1,CAWSRGGYNEQFF,TGTGCCTGGAGTAGGGGGGGCTACAATGAGCAGTTCTTC
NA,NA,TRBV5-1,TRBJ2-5,CASSLGRIQETQYF,TGCGCCAGCAGCTTGGGGCGGATCCAAGAGACCCAGTACTTC
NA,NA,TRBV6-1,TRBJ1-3,CASIDFSGNTIYF,TGTGCCAGCATCGACTTCTCTGGAAACACCATATATTTT
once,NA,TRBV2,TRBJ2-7,CASSERGGPYEQYF,TGTGCCAGCAGTGAAAGGGGTGGTCCCTACGAGCAGTACTTC
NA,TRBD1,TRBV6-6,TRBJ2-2,CASSYLGTEDTGELFF,TGTGCCAGCAGTTACTTGGGGACAGAGGACACCGGGGAGCTGTTTTTT
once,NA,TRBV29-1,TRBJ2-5,CSVRDRNEETQYF,TGCAGCGTCCGTGACAGGAACGAAGAGACCCAGTACTTC
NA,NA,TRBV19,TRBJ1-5,CASRGEYNQPQHF,TGTGCCAGTAGAGGGGAATACAATCAGCCCCAGCATTTT
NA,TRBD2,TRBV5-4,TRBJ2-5,CASSSMTSGTETQYF,TGTGCCAGCAGCTCGATGACTAGCGGGACTGAGACCCAGTACTTC
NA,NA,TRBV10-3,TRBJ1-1,CAIKEGPLNTEAFF,TGTGCCATCAAGGAGGGACCCCTTAACACTGAAGCTTTCTTT
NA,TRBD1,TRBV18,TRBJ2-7,CASSPFGQGSDEQYF,TGTGCCAGCTCACCCTTTGGACAGGGATCCGACGAGCAGTACTTC
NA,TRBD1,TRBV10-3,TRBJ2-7,CAIRGGQGGEQYF,TGTGCCATCAGGGGGGGACAGGGGGGGGAGCAGTACTTC
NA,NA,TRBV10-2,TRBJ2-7,CATWAPSEGREQYF,TGCGCCACTTGGGCCCCTAGCGAGGGGAGGGAGCAGTACTTC